The T cell receptor (beta chain) under discussion was sequenced for a study of blood T cell repertoires in COVID-19. In the authors' methods: Cell counts per sample came from amplifying reference gene primers. The assay was immunoSEQ multiplex PCR, and TCRdb's table has in-frame clones only and misses some. V and J calls and clone size are those listed in that table; D and trimming were worked out from the DNA. The sample records roughly 240,000 clones, around 88% being singletons. The junction had 7 bases not matched to a gene; V was cut back by 5 bases and J by 1 base. Germline assignment: CDR1 SGHTA and CDR2 FQGNSA. The CDR3 runs to 15 residues.

The chain carries TRBV7-2 and TRBJ2-7; TRBD1 agrees at 8 bases. This TCR came from a woman older than 75 with COVID-19, enrolled during active disease. Source material: peripheral blood. The CDR3 coding sequence is TGTGCCAGCAGCCCGACGAGGGACAGGTCCTACGAGCAGTACTTC. Translated: CASSPTRDRSYEQYF.